One and the same sample provided the 32 T cell receptor beta chains below, sequenced in a study of blood T cell repertoires in COVID-19. The protocol was immunoSEQ multiplex PCR, while the TCRdb copy is restricted to in-frame clones and leaves out a portion. The profile shows 150,000 to 200,000 clones, about 81% of them singletons. Material for sequencing was peripheral blood. The origin of the receptors is a woman of 80 years or more with acute or convalescent COVID-19.

In this sample, this clone turned up once. The V gene is TRBV27, the J gene TRBJ1-6; 10 bases are shared with TRBD1. Trimming cost V 5 bases and J 0 bases; bases outside gene matches: 10. The germline V gene encodes CDR1 MNHEY and CDR2 SMNVEV (reference sequence). The CDR3 sequence is 19 residues long. The CDR3 coding sequence is TGTGCCAGCAGTCGACCGAGGGACAGGGGCTTCTCCTATAATTCACCCCTCCACTTT. Amino acid sequence: CASSRPRDRGFSYNSPLHF.

This clone has just a few counts. The CDR3 loop is CASSLTRTGIREQFF. The CDR3 DNA is TGTGCCAGCAGTTTAACCCGTACAGGGATTCGGGAGCAGTTCTTC. The chain employs TRBV27 and TRBJ2-1; weak D call: TRBD1 (6 bases). The CDR3 length is 15 residues. V lost 2 bases to trimming and J lost 10 bases, with 18 bases between them. The germline CDR1 and CDR2 sequences are MNHEY and SMNVEV (reference sequence).

This clone appeared a single time. The chain employs TRBV6-2 or TRBV6-3 and TRBJ2-7, with D maybe TRBD2 (5 bases). This CDR3 has 15 amino acids. V lost 4 bases, J lost 5 bases, and 18 bases lay in between. Germline lookup yields CDR1 MNHEY and CDR2 SVGEGT. The CDR3 region has the DNA TGTGCCAGCAGTTCTGGGCCGAGGGCCCCCCACGAGCAGTACTTC. Residues: CASSSGPRAPHEQYF.

This sequence joins TRBV7-8 and TRBJ2-7; D perhaps matches TRBD1 (6 bases). Looked up from germline, CDR1 is SGHVS and CDR2 is FQNEAQ. With 2 bases removed from V and 3 bases from J, the gap between germline ends came to 14 bases. The CDR3 covers 15 residues. The CDR3 nucleotides read TGTGCCAGCAGCTTACTCCGGACAGAGAACTACGAGCAGTACTTC. Translated: CASSLLRTENYEQYF.

This chain connects TRBV5-6 to TRBJ1-3; TRBD1 matches 7 bases. Unmatched junction bases numbered 8, after V lost 2 bases and J lost 3 bases. Germline values: CDR1 SGHDT, CDR2 YYEEEE. The CDR3 is made up of 16 amino acids. CDR3 region: CASSFSDRVSGNTIYF. In DNA form, the CDR3 reads TGTGCCAGCAGCTTCTCAGACAGGGTCAGTGGAAACACCATATATTTT. Variable domain in full (rest from reference TRBV5-6 and TRBJ1-3): DAGVTQSPTHLIKTRGQQVTLRCSPKSGHDTVSWYQQALGQGPQFIFQYYEEEERQRGNFPDRFSGHQFPNYSSELNVNALLLGDSALYLCASSFSDRVSGNTIYFGEGSWLTVV.

This clone showed up just once. J is TRBJ2-6 and V is TRBV15; D is perhaps TRBD1 (6 bases). With 5 bases removed from V and 3 bases from J, the gap between germline ends came to 14 bases. The CDR3 sequence is 16 residues long. Germline values: CDR1 LNHNV, CDR2 YYDKDF (reference sequence). This CDR3 is CATSRTGTYGANVLTF. The CDR3 DNA follows: TGTGCCACCAGCCGCACCGGGACATATGGGGCCAACGTCCTGACTTTC.

The J gene is TRBJ1-1, the V gene TRBV10-3, with 8 bases identical to TRBD1. Germline lookup yields CDR1 ENHRY and CDR2 SYGVKD. This CDR3 is 13 amino acids long. Trimming took 7 bases from V and 10 from J; bases not matched to a gene: 11. CDR3 region: CAINTPGTGRAFF. CDR3 nucleotide sequence: TGTGCCATCAACACTCCCGGGACAGGACGAGCTTTCTTT.

V and J are TRBV5-4 and TRBJ1-4; the match to TRBD1 covers 7 bases. Germline CDR1 is SGHNT and CDR2 is YYREEE (reference sequence). This CDR3 region has 14 residues. V gave up 4 bases and J gave up 8 bases; unmatched junction bases: 8. The CDR3, as DNA: TGTGCCAGCAGCCGAGGGGGCGCGGAGGAAAAACTGTTTTTT. The encoded protein is CASSRGGAEEKLFF.

The gene calls are TRBV7-8 and TRBJ1-1; D remains unclear. This CDR3 is 14 amino acids long. Trimming cost V 0 bases and J 1 base, with 6 bases left between them. From germline, CDR1 is SGHVS and CDR2 FQNEAQ. The CDR3 bases are TGTGCCAGCAGCTTAGCTGCAGGGAACACTGAAGCTTTCTTT. Its protein product is CASSLAAGNTEAFF.

The V call is TRBV6-1, the J call TRBJ1-2, with D perhaps TRBD1 (6 bases). This CDR3 contains 14 residues. Trimming shortened V by 2 bases and J by 1 base, and 8 bases separated the two germline ends. Germline loops: CDR1 MNHNS, CDR2 SASEGT. The CDR3 DNA follows: TGTGCCAGCAGTGAAACAGGGAATAACTATGGCTACACCTTC. Residues: CASSETGNNYGYTF.

This clone has only one observation. This chain's CDR3 is CASTMGRSYEQYF. In DNA form, the CDR3 reads TGTGCCAGCACAATGGGCAGATCCTACGAGCAGTACTTC. This rearrangement joins TRBV28 to TRBJ2-7; D not resolved. Per germline, CDR1 MDHEN and CDR2 SYDVKM. V lost 7 bases to trimming and J lost 1 base, with 11 bases between them. The CDR3 extends over 13 amino acids.

The chain carries TRBV19 and TRBJ2-1; 7 bases line up with TRBD2. The CDR3 extends over 17 amino acids. Germline CDR1 is LNHDA and CDR2 is SQIVND (reference sequence). With 2 bases clipped from V and 6 bases from J, the junction kept 13 bases outside the gene matches. Here the CDR3 DNA reads TGTGCCAGTAGTATAATGGGGGGGAGTATCGGGGTCAATGAGCAGTTCTTC. This gives the protein CASSIMGGSIGVNEQFF. The entire variable domain, with the rest obtained from reference TRBV19 and TRBJ2-1, is as follows: DGGITQSPKYLFRKEGQNVTLSCEQNLNHDAMYWYRQDPGQGLRLIYYSQIVNDFQKGDIAEGYSVSREKKESFPLTVTSAQKNPTAFYLCASSIMGGSIGVNEQFFGPGTRLTVL.

The rearrangement links TRBV7-9 to TRBJ2-1; 9 nucleotides align to TRBD1. Losses at the gene ends were 5 bases for V and 4 bases for J; bases not matched to a gene: 6. CDR1 and CDR2 (germline): SEHNR, FQNEAQ (reference sequence). The CDR3 has 15 amino acids. The chain's CDR3 is CASSKRDRAYNEQFF. CDR3 bases: TGTGCCAGCAGCAAGCGGGACAGGGCGTACAATGAGCAGTTCTTC.

This clone was counted between two and nine times. The V gene is TRBV2, the J gene TRBJ1-1; 7 bases map to TRBD1. Germline lookup yields CDR1 SNHLY and CDR2 FYNNEI. V was pared by 8 bases and J by 0 bases, with 3 bases of the junction left unmatched. This CDR3 is built from 13 residues. The CDR3 nucleotides are TGTGCCAGCGGGACAGAGATGAACACTGAAGCTTTCTTT. As protein: CASGTEMNTEAFF.

The CDR3 DNA is TGTGCCAGCTCTCCTGGGGAGGATGAGCAGTTCTTC. This codes for CASSPGEDEQFF. The chain uses TRBV11-3 and TRBJ2-1; D may be TRBD2 (6 bases). V gave up 8 bases and J gave up 8 bases, with 13 bases separating them. CDR1 SGHNT and CDR2 YENEEA come from the germline V gene. The CDR3 totals 12 residues.

The chain combines TRBV4-2 with TRBJ1-4, with 10 bases aligning to TRBD1. The CDR3 consists of 19 residues. Germline-derived CDR1 and CDR2 are LGHNA and YNFKEQ. With 2 bases clipped from V and 6 bases from J, the junction kept 15 bases outside the gene matches. CDR3 in amino acids: CASSQLRVTGGGIDEKLFF. CDR3 sequence (DNA): TGTGCCAGCAGCCAACTTAGGGTGACAGGGGGCGGGATAGATGAAAAACTGTTTTTT.

The CDR3 DNA sequence: TGTGCCAGCAGCCAACCAGACAGGGGTTTGAATTCACCCCTCCACTTT. Its translation: CASSQPDRGLNSPLHF. This chain uses TRBV3-1 (or the pseudogene TRBV3-2) with TRBJ1-6; 8 bases fit TRBD1. V shed 2 bases, J shed 7 bases, and the junction held 7 bases outside the gene matches. This CDR3 comprises 16 residues. Germline V gives CDR1 LGHDT, CDR2 YNNKEL (reference sequence).

This chain joins TRBV28 and TRBJ2-5, with 9 bases matching TRBD2. Germline assignment: CDR1 MDHEN and CDR2 SYDVKM. The CDR3 loop spans 14 amino acids. V shed 5 bases and J 3 bases; nucleotides not matched to a gene: 4. CDR3 nucleotides: TGTGCCAGCAGTCTACCTAGCGGGAAAGAGACCCAGTACTTC. As protein: CASSLPSGKETQYF.

This sequence joins TRBV5-6 and TRBJ2-7; D gene ambiguous. The ends were cut back, 2 bases at V and 5 bases at J, with 8 bases in the middle. CDR1 and CDR2 (germline): SGHDT, YYEEEE. The CDR3 is 12 residues long. CDR3 in DNA: TGTGCCAGCAGCTTACGGTCGCACGAGCAGTACTTC. Translating gives CASSLRSHEQYF.

The chain links TRBV19 to TRBJ2-1; the match to TRBD1 covers 10 bases. V trimming: 8 bases; J trimming: 0 bases; junction bases outside the gene matches: 7. Germline V gene sequence: CDR1 LNHDA, CDR2 SQIVND (reference sequence). This CDR3 comprises 16 residues. The CDR3 DNA reads TGTGCCAGTGGGACAGGGGTCGGTAGCTCCTACAATGAGCAGTTCTTC. Protein: CASGTGVGSSYNEQFF.

The chain links TRBV27 to TRBJ2-1, with TRBD2 identical over 10 bases. The V and J ends lost 2 bases and 4 bases, in that order; junction bases with no gene match: 8. Germline lookup yields CDR1 MNHEY and CDR2 SMNVEV (reference sequence). CDR3 size: 17 residues. This chain's CDR3 is CASSLIPLAGAYNEQFF. In nucleotides, the CDR3 is TGTGCCAGCAGTTTAATTCCTCTAGCGGGGGCTTACAATGAGCAGTTCTTC.

The CDR3, as DNA: TGCGCCAGCAGCACCCGCGGCACAGGGGGAAATACGCAGTATTTT. As protein: CASSTRGTGGNTQYF. The V gene is TRBV5-1, the J gene TRBJ2-3, with 8 positions matching TRBD1. Trimming removed 4 bases from V and 7 bases from J; junction bases left unmatched: 11. CDR1 and CDR2 from the germline V gene are SGHRS and YFSETQ. The CDR3 extends over 15 amino acids. Looking up the rest from reference TRBV5-1 and TRBJ2-3 gives the full variable domain: KAGVTQTPRYLIKTRGQQVTLSCSPISGHRSVSWYQQTPGQGLQFLFEYFSETQRNKGNFPGRFSGRQFSNSRSEMNVSTLELGDSALYLCASSTRGTGGNTQYFGPGTRLTVL.

The chain couples TRBV19 to TRBJ2-1, with D maybe TRBD2 (7 bases). This CDR3 spans 19 amino acids. Per germline, CDR1 LNHDA and CDR2 SQIVND (reference sequence). The V gene lost 4 bases and the J gene lost 4 bases, with 26 bases spanning the gap. The CDR3 loop reads CASSTGLQEPGGLYNEQFF. The CDR3 nucleotides are TGTGCCAGTAGTACGGGACTCCAGGAGCCGGGGGGCTTATACAATGAGCAGTTCTTC. The full variable domain, in which reference TRBV19 and TRBJ2-1 provide the parts outside the CDR3, is DGGITQSPKYLFRKEGQNVTLSCEQNLNHDAMYWYRQDPGQGLRLIYYSQIVNDFQKGDIAEGYSVSREKKESFPLTVTSAQKNPTAFYLCASSTGLQEPGGLYNEQFFGPGTRLTVL.

This clone was counted only a few times. The chain is built from TRBV10-2 and TRBJ1-2; the match to TRBD1 covers 8 bases. The germline V gene has CDR1 WSHSY and CDR2 SAAADI. J was trimmed by 8 bases and V by 8 bases; bases with no gene match: 13. This CDR3 spans 14 amino acids. CDR3 residues: CASLPRQGSGGYTF. CDR3 bases: TGCGCCAGCCTCCCCCGACAGGGGTCTGGAGGCTACACCTTC.

The gene calls are TRBV11-2 and TRBJ2-2, with a possible D match to TRBD2 (6 bases). Germline assignment: CDR1 SGHAT and CDR2 FQNNGV. The CDR3 extends over 15 amino acids. V dropped 4 bases and J dropped 6 bases, with 15 bases sitting between them. CDR3 DNA sequence: TGTGCCAGCAGCTCCGCGGGGAGCCTTCCCGGGGAGCTGTTTTTT. It encodes CASSSAGSLPGELFF.

This rearrangement joins TRBV12-5 to TRBJ2-7; D call uncertain. This CDR3 is 15 amino acids long. Trimming removed 3 bases from V and 0 bases from J, with 12 bases in between. CDR1 and CDR2 (germline): LGHNT, FRNRAP. The CDR3 region is CASGFSRDLSYEQYF. DNA for the CDR3: TGTGCTAGTGGTTTCTCGAGAGATCTCTCCTACGAGCAGTACTTC.

The V gene is TRBV6-2 or TRBV6-3, the J gene TRBJ2-7, with D perhaps TRBD1 (6 bases). This CDR3 is built from 13 residues. The germline gives CDR1 MNHEY, CDR2 SVGEGT. Trimming pared 6 bases from V and 7 bases from J, leaving 16 bases between. CDR3 sequence reads: CASSRDTSGEQYF. The CDR3 DNA reads as TGTGCCAGCAGCCGGGACACCTCGGGGGAGCAGTACTTC.

This clone was seen repeatedly, ten times or more. The chain links TRBV4-2 to TRBJ2-1, with TRBD2 matching over 14 bases. The trim removed 1 base at V and 4 bases at J, leaving 9 bases unmatched. The germline CDR1 and CDR2 sequences are LGHNA and YNFKEQ. This CDR3 comprises 19 residues. The CDR3 coding sequence is TGTGCCAGCAGCCAAGTAAGTGGGACTAGCGGGAGCTTTTACAATGAGCAGTTCTTC. Residues: CASSQVSGTSGSFYNEQFF.

This clone has only a few counts. The rearrangement links TRBV4-1 to TRBJ2-1; D is perhaps TRBD2 (6 bases). CDR1 and CDR2 from the germline V gene are MGHRA and YSYEKL. The length of the CDR3 is 16 residues. V lost 3 bases to trimming and J lost 4 bases, with 16 bases between them. In nucleotides, the CDR3 is TGCGCCAGCAGCCAGCCAGCGGGTCCCATGTACAATGAGCAGTTCTTC. Translated, it gives CASSQPAGPMYNEQFF.

The V gene is TRBV2, the J gene TRBJ2-6; TRBD1 matches 11 bases. CDR3 size: 18 residues. J lost 0 bases, V lost 6 bases, and 7 bases had no gene match. The germline CDR1 and CDR2 sequences are SNHLY and FYNNEI. The CDR3 DNA follows: TGTGCCAGCAGGGAGAGGACAGGGGGCGGCTCTGGGGCCAACGTCCTGACTTTC. It specifies CASRERTGGGSGANVLTF.

The chain has TRBV6-5 and TRBJ2-1; 9 nucleotides line up with TRBD2. With V trimmed by 5 bases and J by 4 bases, 6 bases remained unmatched. Germline V gene lookup returns CDR1 MNHEY and CDR2 SVGAGI. The CDR3 is 15 amino acids. For the CDR3, the DNA is TGTGCCAGCAGTAGGCAAGCGGGGGGATACAATGAGCAGTTCTTC. Translating it yields CASSRQAGGYNEQFF.

This rearrangement joins TRBV7-3 to TRBJ2-3; maybe TRBD1 (6 bases). The CDR3 loop spans 14 amino acids. Trimming took 1 base from V and 5 from J, leaving 10 bases between them. Germline CDR1 SGHTA, CDR2 FQGTGA. The CDR3 DNA follows: TGTGCCAGCAGCTTAATTGCCAGGGGAGATACGCAGTATTTT. Protein product: CASSLIARGDTQYF.